The 2 T cell receptor beta chains below come from one sample, sequenced in a study of tumor-infiltrating lymphocytes in primary liver carcinoma. The study co-extracted DNA and RNA from 20-30 mg of unsorted bulk tissue. Production of TCR beta cDNA used roughly 0.55 ug total RNA together with a constant-region primer. Investigators got TCR beta libraries out of three nested multiplex PCR rounds, done with slightly modified ARM-PCR. Both of the initial two PCR rounds ran for approximately 11 cycles and employed TRBV1-TRBV30 forward primers alongside a C-beta reverse primer. TCRdb fed the multiplex PCR reads into MiXCR, producing one record per CDR3 protein. Of 100,000 or so distinct CDR3 sequences in the sample, 55% to 80% were seen once. The sequencing sample was made of liver tumor tissue from sampling region 2. Subset of the sample: tumor region T2, inferior pole. Receptors were obtained from a woman in her sixties with primary liver carcinoma and hepatitis B virus infection.

In the case of this clonotype: A read error may account for a junction end that differs from germline. The chain couples TRBV24-1 to TRBJ2-2; TRBD1 matches at 10 bases. The CDR3 sequence is 17 residues long. Germline-derived CDR1 and CDR2 are KGHDR and SFDVKD. The DNA for the CDR3 is TGTGCCATCAGTGATCATCGGACAGGGGGATCCGGCGGGGAGCTGTTTTTT. This sequence encodes CAISDHRTGGSGGELFF.

The table lists this clonotype with a few counts. An end of the junction does not agree with germline; a read error may underlie this. The gene calls are TRBV11-2 and TRBJ1-1; tentative D call: TRBD1 (6 bases). Per the germline V gene, CDR1 is SGHAT and CDR2 is FQNNGV. This CDR3 contains 16 residues. Here the CDR3 DNA reads TGTGCCAGCAGCCCACCCTGGGGGGCGCGTACCACTGAAGTTTTCTTT. Encoded protein: CASSPPWGARTTEVFF.